The 17 T cell receptor beta chains below were found in one sample sequenced in a study of tumor-infiltrating lymphocytes in primary liver carcinoma (dated by TCRdb to 2016 to 2017). RNA from unsorted whole blood was extracted with TRIzol reagent, and germline DNA was obtained with the DNeasy Blood & Tissue kit. The reads were generated on an Illumina HiSeq 2500. Using a constant-region primer and ProtoScript II reverse transcriptase, TCRbeta-specific cDNA was reverse-transcribed from about 540 ng total RNA. TCRbeta libraries were built with three nested multiplex PCR rounds, a slightly modified ARM-PCR procedure. The first two PCR rounds used multiplex TRBV1-TRBV30 forward primers with a Cbeta reverse primer, each for approximately 11 cycles. The public sequencing data were trimmed at Q25 with fastp and processed into clonotypes with MiXCR by TCRdb, which kept only in-frame beta chains. Rows are unified per CDR3 protein, each entry keeping the most common DNA and genes. The sample table records more than 150,000 distinct CDR3 sequences; over 45% of these occur just once. The ten largest account for 70% to 80% of the sample.

The sequenced sample consisted of peripheral blood. These receptors originate from a man in his forties or fifties with primary liver carcinoma and hepatitis B virus infection.

The V call is TRBV28, the J call TRBJ1-5, with D unresolved. Germline-derived CDR1 and CDR2 are MDHEN and SYDVKM. V shed 7 bases and J shed 5 bases, with 12 bases lying between them. This CDR3 spans 13 amino acids. CDR3 DNA sequence: TGTGCCAGCAAGATAGGGCTGGATCAGCCCCAGCATTTT. This codes for CASKIGLDQPQHF.

V gene TRBV4-2 combines with J gene TRBJ1-2, with TRBD1 matching 7 bases. V lost 1 base and J lost 3; bases outside the gene matches: 5. Germline V gene data show CDR1 as LGHNA and CDR2 as YNFKEQ. There are 15 residues in the CDR3. The DNA for the CDR3 is TGTGCCAGCAGCCAAGGACAGGGCTTCTACTATGGCTACACCTTC. Its protein product is CASSQGQGFYYGYTF.

Notes on this clonotype: This may be a read error, as it is one base from a much larger clone. CDR3 coding DNA: TGCAGCGTTGAGGGTGTAACACCAGACAATGAGCAGTTCTTC. It specifies CSVEGVTPDNEQFF. V gene TRBV29-1 combines with J gene TRBJ2-1; D unclear. The CDR3 runs 14 residues. Per germline, CDR1 SQVTM and CDR2 ANQGSEA. Trimming removed 3 bases from V and 5 bases from J, with 14 bases in between.

This clonotype was observed a single time. The rearrangement links TRBV30 to TRBJ2-4; no firm D call. The CDR3 loop spans 15 amino acids. The germline V gene has CDR1 GTSNPN and CDR2 SVGIG (reference sequence). V was clipped by 3 bases and J by 0 bases, with 12 bases between them. CDR3: CAWSRGPLAKNIQYF. DNA of the CDR3: TGTGCCTGGAGCCGCGGACCACTAGCCAAAAACATTCAGTACTTC.

Remarks on this clonotype: Germline is not matched at one junction end, which may reflect a read error. This chain uses TRBV11-1 with TRBJ1-1; 7 positions match TRBD1. CDR1 and CDR2 from the germline V gene are SGHAT and FQDESV (reference sequence). CDR3 length: 14 residues. CDR3 in amino acids: CASNSDRVNTEALF. The CDR3 coding sequence is TGTGCCAGCAACAGCGACAGGGTGAACACTGAAGCTCTCTTT.

This clonotype was seen at least ten times. The V call is TRBV5-4, the J call TRBJ1-3; D not certain. The germline V and J ends were trimmed by 1 base and 4 bases, with 3 bases remaining between them. The CDR3 covers 12 residues. The germline V gene encodes CDR1 SGHNT and CDR2 YYREEE (reference sequence). CDR3 residues: CASSLTGNTIYF. CDR3 nucleotide sequence: TGTGCCAGCAGCTTGACGGGAAACACCATATATTTT.

The chain uses TRBV10-3 and TRBJ2-5; a possible D gene is TRBD2 (6 bases). Germline V lookup: CDR1 ENHRY, CDR2 SYGVKD. V shed 7 bases and J shed 0 bases, with 9 bases lying between them. The CDR3 length is 13 residues. The CDR3 DNA reads as TGTGCCATCAAGTCTAGCGACCAAGAGACCCAGTACTTC. Residues: CAIKSSDQETQYF.

The V call is TRBV30, the J call TRBJ1-6; D remains unclear. The CDR3 loop spans 14 amino acids. The germline V and J ends were trimmed by 3 bases and 9 bases, with 15 bases remaining between them. Germline V lookup: CDR1 GTSNPN, CDR2 SVGIG (reference sequence). The CDR3 sequence is CAWSLQSLGSPLHF. Here the CDR3 DNA reads TGTGCCTGGAGCTTACAGAGCCTCGGTTCACCCCTCCACTTT.

The gene calls are TRBV2 and TRBJ1-3, with unresolved D. The ends were cut back, 1 base at V and 2 bases at J, with 12 bases in the middle. The germline V gene has CDR1 SNHLY and CDR2 FYNNEI. The CDR3 length is 16 residues. The CDR3 bases are TGTGCCAGCAGTGAAGGGTGGCCGTGGGCTGGAAACACCATATATTTT. This sequence encodes CASSEGWPWAGNTIYF. The variable domain in full, with the rest retrieved from reference TRBV2 and TRBJ1-3, is EPEVTQTPSHQVTQMGQEVILRCVPISNHLYFYWYRQILGQKVEFLVSFYNNEISEKSEIFDDQFSVERPDGSNFTLKIRSTKLEDSAMYFCASSEGWPWAGNTIYFGEGSWLTVV.

This clonotype appeared a single time. At one end the junction does not follow the germline gene, possibly because of a read error. The chain combines TRBV12-3 or TRBV12-4 with TRBJ2-2, with D possibly matching TRBD2 (6 bases). The CDR3 runs 15 residues. The CDR3 nucleotides are TGTGCCAGCAGTTTAGAGTTCGTCAACACCGGGGGGCTGTTTTTT. The encoded protein is CASSLEFVNTGGLFF.

The gene calls are TRBV6-5 and TRBJ2-5; D remains unclear. V was shortened by 8 bases and J by 3 bases, with 13 bases between the two germline ends. CDR3 length: 13 amino acids. From germline, CDR1 is MNHEY and CDR2 SVGAGI. The CDR3 DNA follows: TGTGCCAGCGGCCTAGGCATGGAAGAGACCCAGTACTTC. It translates to CASGLGMEETQYF.

The V gene is TRBV11-2, the J gene TRBJ1-2; D is possibly TRBD1 (5 bases). The CDR3 totals 14 residues. In germline, CDR1 is SGHAT, CDR2 FQNNGV. V dropped 5 bases and J dropped 4 bases, with 14 bases sitting between them. Here the CDR3 DNA reads TGTGCCAGCAGCGCCGGGGACGGGAGCTATGGCTACACCTTC. It yields the protein CASSAGDGSYGYTF.

The chain couples TRBV29-1 to TRBJ2-1; tentatively, D is TRBD1 or TRBD2 (8 bases each). The CDR3 has 18 residues. Per germline, CDR1 SQVTM and CDR2 ANQGSEA. The CDR3 spells CNAQGHLSGTGSYNEQFF. The CDR3 bases are TGCAACGCACAGGGCCATCTTAGCGGGACAGGATCCTACAATGAGCAGTTCTTC.

As to this clonotype: Because it lacks the conserved phenylalanine or tryptophan at the end, this CDR3 is likely a read error. CDR3 nucleotides: TGTGCCAGCAGTGAAAGTAGTGGTTCCTCCTACGAGCAGTACTCC. Translating gives CASSESSGSSYEQYS. The chain couples TRBV6-1 to TRBJ2-7; D uncertain. CDR3 length: 15 amino acids. The germline gives CDR1 MNHNS, CDR2 SASEGT. Trimming took off 2 bases at V and 0 bases at J, with 11 bases between the two ends.

About this clonotype itself: This clone may be a read error of a much larger clone one base away. The chain is built from TRBV11-2 and TRBJ2-7; a possible D gene is TRBD1 (6 bases). This CDR3 is 15 amino acids long. CDR1 and CDR2 (germline): SGHAT, FQNNGV. The DNA of the CDR3 is TGTACCAGCAGCTTAGATCAGGGGACATACTACGAGCAGTACTTC. Translation: CTSSLDQGTYYEQYF.

This clonotype was detected ten times or more. The J gene is TRBJ2-7, the V gene TRBV29-1; 11 bases match TRBD2. The CDR3 consists of 17 residues. V lost 1 base and J lost 7; bases outside the gene matches: 15. Germline V gene lookup returns CDR1 SQVTM and CDR2 ANQGSEA. The CDR3, as DNA: TGCAGCGTTGAAGTAGTTGGGACTAGCGGAATACCTAGAGAGCAGTACTTC. Its translation is CSVEVVGTSGIPREQYF.

Regarding this clonotype: This sequence may be a read error, since a much larger clone differs from it by one base. CDR3 bases: TGTACCATCAGGCCTAGCGGGAGAGGCGACAATGAGCAGTTCTTC. Amino acid sequence: CTIRPSGRGDNEQFF. The V and J genes are TRBV10-3 and TRBJ2-1, with 10 bases that match TRBD2. Looked up from germline, CDR1 is ENHRY and CDR2 is SYGVKD. The CDR3 extends over 15 amino acids.